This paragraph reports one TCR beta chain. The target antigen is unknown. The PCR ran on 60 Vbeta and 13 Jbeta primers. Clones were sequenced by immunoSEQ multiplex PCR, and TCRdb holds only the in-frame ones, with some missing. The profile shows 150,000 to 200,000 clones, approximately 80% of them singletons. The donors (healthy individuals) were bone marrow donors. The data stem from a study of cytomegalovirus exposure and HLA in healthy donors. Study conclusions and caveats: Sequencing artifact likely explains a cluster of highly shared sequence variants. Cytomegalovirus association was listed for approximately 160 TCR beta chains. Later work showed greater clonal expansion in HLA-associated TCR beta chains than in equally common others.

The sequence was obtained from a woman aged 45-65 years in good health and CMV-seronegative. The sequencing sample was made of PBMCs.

The CDR3 nucleotides are TGTGCCAGCAGCTTAGGAGTATACGAGCAGTACTTC. Translation: CASSLGVYEQYF. This chain links TRBV7-8 with TRBJ2-7, with D unclear. V lost 1 base to trimming and J lost 4 bases, with 5 bases between them. Per the germline V gene, CDR1 is SGHVS and CDR2 is FQNEAQ. CDR3 size: 12 residues. Filled out from reference TRBV7-8 and TRBJ2-7, the complete variable domain reads GAGVSQSPRYKVAKRGQDVALRCDPISGHVSLFWYQQALGQGPEFLTYFQNEAQLDKSGLPSDRFFAERPEGSVSTLKIQRTQQEDSAVYLCASSLGVYEQYFGPGTRLTVT.